Detailed here is one T cell receptor (beta chain). Its antigen remains unidentified. This specimen comes from a study of radiation and T cells in renal cell carcinoma. Study-level points and caveats: From baseline, blood top tumor clonotypes peaked at 2 weeks post-radiation.

The length of the CDR3 is 12 residues. V lost 5 bases to trimming and J lost 5 bases, with 9 bases between them. Germline V gene sequence: CDR1 KGHSH, CDR2 LQKENI. The repertoire was sequenced with immunoSEQ multiplex PCR; TCRdb's copy has only in-frame clones and lacks some. This table holds about 150,000 clones, around 89% found once. As to time point: baseline pretreatment blood. This sample's treatment: 15 Gy SBRT to primary tumor, nephrectomy 4 weeks later. The clonotype originates from a woman in her sixties or seventies with renal cell carcinoma. Sequencing used blood, obtained from a patient whose treatment included radiotherapy and nephrectomy. V and J are TRBV18 and TRBJ2-5; weak D call: TRBD2 (6 bases). The CDR3 nucleotides are TGTGCCAGCTCATTTGGAGGGGAGACCCAGTACTTC. It yields the protein CASSFGGETQYF.